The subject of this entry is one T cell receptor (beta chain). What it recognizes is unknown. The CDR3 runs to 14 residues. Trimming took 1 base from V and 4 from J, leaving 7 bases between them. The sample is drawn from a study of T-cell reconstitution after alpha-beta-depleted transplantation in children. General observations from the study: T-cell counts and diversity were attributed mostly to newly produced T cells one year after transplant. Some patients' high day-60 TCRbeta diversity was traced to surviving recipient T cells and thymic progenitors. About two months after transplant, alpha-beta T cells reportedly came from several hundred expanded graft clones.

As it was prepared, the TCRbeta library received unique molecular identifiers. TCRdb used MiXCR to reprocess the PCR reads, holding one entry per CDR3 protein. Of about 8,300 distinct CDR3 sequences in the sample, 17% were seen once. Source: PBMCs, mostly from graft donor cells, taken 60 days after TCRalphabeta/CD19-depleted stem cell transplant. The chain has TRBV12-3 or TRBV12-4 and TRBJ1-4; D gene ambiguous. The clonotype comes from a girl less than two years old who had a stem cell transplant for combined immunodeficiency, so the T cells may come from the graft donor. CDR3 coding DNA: TGTGCCAGCAGTTTAGGACGGTTTAATGAAAAACTGTTTTTT. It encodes CASSLGRFNEKLFF.